Listed below are T cell receptor beta chains from one sample, sequenced in a study of beta chain features in type 1 diabetes. The protocol was immunoSEQ multiplex PCR, while the TCRdb copy is restricted to in-frame clones and leaves out a portion. This table holds about 180,000 clones, approximately 8.1% found once. Sequenced input: central memory CD4+ T cells from blood. Receptor source: a man between 18 and 35 years old with type 1 diabetes. The CDR3 runs from the conserved cysteine through the conserved F or W. A D gene is named only where the DNA matches it firmly. Clone size, where shown, is once, few, many, or a class for clones that have expanded.

d_gene: .
j_gene: TRBJ1-4
v_gene: TRBV28
abundance: few
CDR3nt: TGTGCCAGCAGCACACACAGGGCCCTTAATGAAAAACTGTTTTTT
CDR3aa: CASSTHRALNEKLFF

d_gene: .
j_gene: TRBJ2-6
v_gene: TRBV6-5
abundance: few
CDR3nt: TGTGCCAGCAGGCAGGGTCCCGGGGCCAACGTCCTGACTTTC
CDR3aa: CASRQGPGANVLTF

d_gene: .
j_gene: TRBJ2-7
v_gene: TRBV4-2
abundance: few
CDR3nt: TGTGCCAGCAGCCAAGATTGGGAGTTGGACGAGCAGTACTTC
CDR3aa: CASSQDWELDEQYF

d_gene: TRBD1
j_gene: TRBJ2-7
v_gene: TRBV30
abundance: few
CDR3nt: TGTGCCTGGAAACCGTGGACAGGGGACTCCTACGAGCAGTACTTC
CDR3aa: CAWKPWTGDSYEQYF

d_gene: TRBD1
j_gene: TRBJ1-5
v_gene: TRBV4-1
abundance: few
CDR3nt: TGCGCCAGCAGCCAAGTCACAGGGGGCAATCAGCCCCAGCATTTT
CDR3aa: CASSQVTGGNQPQHF

d_gene: .
j_gene: TRBJ1-2
v_gene: TRBV7-9
abundance: .
CDR3nt: TGTGCCAGCGCAGGGGCTGAAGTTAACTATGGCTACACCTTC
CDR3aa: CASAGAEVNYGYTF

d_gene: TRBD1
j_gene: TRBJ2-5
v_gene: TRBV7-2
abundance: few
CDR3nt: TGTGCCAGCAGCTGGTCCGGGACAGGGTTAATCCTGGACTTC
CDR3aa: CASSWSGTGLILDF

d_gene: .
j_gene: TRBJ2-3
v_gene: TRBV10-3
abundance: .
CDR3nt: TGTGCCATCAGTGACTACGACAGCTTCACAGATACGCAGTATTTT
CDR3aa: CAISDYDSFTDTQYF

d_gene: .
j_gene: TRBJ2-5
v_gene: TRBV5-1
abundance: few
CDR3nt: TGCGCCAGCAGCTTGGACCCAGGCCAAGAGACCCAGTACTTC
CDR3aa: CASSLDPGQETQYF

d_gene: TRBD2
j_gene: TRBJ2-6
v_gene: TRBV11-3
abundance: .
CDR3nt: TGTGCCAGCAGCCCCGGGGGGAGTGGGGCCAACGTCCTGACTTTC
CDR3aa: CASSPGGSGANVLTF